The next 26 T cell receptor beta chains were all read from a single sample in a study of T-cell reconstitution after alpha-beta-depleted transplantation in children. Construction of the TCRbeta library involved unique molecular identifiers. TCRdb re-analysed the PCR reads in MiXCR, keeping a single row per CDR3 protein. The sample shows around 200,000 distinct CDR3 sequences, approximately 11% of them seen only once. Specimen: PBMCs, collected before TCRalphabeta/CD19-depleted stem cell transplant. These receptors all stem from a child less than two years old with acute myeloid leukemia, due to receive a stem cell transplant.

This clonotype was detected a few times. This sequence joins TRBV7-2 and TRBJ2-7; D may be TRBD1 (6 bases). V was shortened by 3 bases and J by 5 bases, with 20 bases between the two germline ends. The CDR3 length is 16 residues. The germline V gene has CDR1 SGHTA and CDR2 FQGNSA. CDR3 in amino acids: CASSFQGLSRLDEQYF. CDR3 sequence (DNA): TGTGCCAGCAGCTTCCAGGGGCTCAGCCGGCTCGACGAGCAGTACTTC.

This clonotype was observed many times. The chain combines TRBV18 with TRBJ1-5; D perhaps matches TRBD1 (6 bases). The CDR3 extends over 16 amino acids. Trimming shortened V by 5 bases and J by 1 base, and 15 bases separated the two germline ends. Per the germline V gene, CDR1 is KGHSH and CDR2 is LQKENI. CDR3 sequence: CASSGGADPSNQPQHF. CDR3 nucleotides: TGTGCCAGCTCAGGGGGCGCGGACCCGAGCAATCAGCCCCAGCATTTT.

The table lists this clonotype with many counts. This sequence joins TRBV27 and TRBJ1-1; the D gene is possibly TRBD1 (5 bases). The CDR3 runs to 15 residues. Between the trimmed V and J ends, which lost 5 bases and 5 bases, there was a span of 18 bases. Germline assignment: CDR1 MNHEY and CDR2 SMNVEV (reference sequence). The CDR3 reads CASSLRPGLGTEAFF. In DNA form, the CDR3 reads TGTGCCAGCAGTCTTCGCCCAGGGTTAGGAACTGAAGCTTTCTTT.

This clonotype was recorded at least ten times. V gene TRBV7-2 combines with J gene TRBJ1-1, with TRBD1 matching over 7 bases. CDR1 SGHTA and CDR2 FQGNSA come from the germline V gene. The CDR3 loop spans 15 amino acids. V was pared by 5 bases and J by 1 base, with 7 bases of the junction left unmatched. DNA of the CDR3: TGTGCCAGCAGCACCCAAACAGGGGAGAACACTGAAGCTTTCTTT. Translation gives CASSTQTGENTEAFF.

This clonotype was observed at least ten times. The chain is built from TRBV12-3 or TRBV12-4 and TRBJ2-6, with no clear D. The CDR3 spans 16 residues. V dropped 7 bases and J dropped 5 bases, with 18 bases sitting between them. DNA of the CDR3: TGTGCCAGCACCTACCAACCGGTGTCTTGGGCCAACGTCCTGACTTTC. Translation: CASTYQPVSWANVLTF.

This clonotype was observed many times. V and J are TRBV12-3 or TRBV12-4 and TRBJ1-1, with no clear D. The CDR3 extends over 14 amino acids. With 6 bases removed from V and 7 bases from J, the gap between germline ends came to 18 bases. This CDR3 reads CASSAMAWGGEAFF. The DNA for the CDR3 is TGTGCCAGCAGCGCCATGGCGTGGGGTGGTGAAGCTTTCTTT.

This clonotype has a count of ten or more. This sequence joins TRBV29-1 and TRBJ2-1, with 8 nucleotides matching TRBD1. Germline V gene sequence: CDR1 SQVTM, CDR2 ANQGSEA. The CDR3 has 14 residues. With 4 bases clipped from V and 3 bases from J, the junction kept 5 bases outside the gene matches. CDR3 DNA: TGCAGCGTTGGGGGGACAGGAAGCTACAATGAGCAGTTCTTC. This codes for CSVGGTGSYNEQFF.

With regard to this clonotype: One junction end does not reproduce the germline sequence, and a read error may be involved. The V and J genes are TRBV20-1 and TRBJ1-3; no definite D call. The germline V gene has CDR1 DFQATT and CDR2 SNEGSKA (reference sequence). The length of the CDR3 is 11 residues. The DNA of the CDR3 is TGCAGGGCCGAGTCTGGAAACACCTTATATTTT. It is translated as CRAESGNTLYF.

This clonotype has a handful of counts. The chain carries TRBV7-9 and TRBJ2-7; tentative D call: TRBD2 (5 bases). V lost 5 bases to trimming and J lost 3 bases, with 8 bases between them. The CDR3 has 12 amino acids. Germline V gives CDR1 SEHNR, CDR2 FQNEAQ (reference sequence). CDR3 region: CASSPGFYEQYF. The CDR3 DNA reads as TGTGCCAGCAGCCCGGGATTCTACGAGCAGTACTTC.

This clonotype has a count of ten or more. The chain uses TRBV29-1 and TRBJ1-1, with TRBD1 as a possible D gene (5 bases). Germline V gene data show CDR1 as SQVTM and CDR2 as ANQGSEA. With 3 bases removed from V and 1 base from J, the gap between germline ends came to 9 bases. This CDR3 contains 13 residues. The CDR3 coding sequence is TGCAGCGTTGATCAGGGAGGGAACACTGAAGCTTTCTTT. Its translation: CSVDQGGNTEAFF.

Many counts were recorded for this clonotype. V usage is TRBV5-1 and J usage is TRBJ2-1, with D tentatively TRBD2 (6 bases). CDR3 length equals 15 residues. V was pared by 1 base and J by 1 base, with 9 bases between. Germline V gives CDR1 SGHRS, CDR2 YFSETQ. CDR3 nucleotide sequence: TGCGCCAGCAGCTTGTTTAGCGGATCCTACAATGAGCAGTTCTTC. Its translation is CASSLFSGSYNEQFF.

This clonotype was observed many times. The genes are TRBV7-3 and TRBJ2-1; D remains unclear. The V and J ends lost 4 bases and 10 bases respectively, with 11 bases between them. CDR3 size: 12 residues. Germline V gene sequence: CDR1 SGHTA, CDR2 FQGTGA. DNA for the CDR3: TGTGCCAGCAGCTCAGACGCGGACGAGCAGTTCTTC. Translating it yields CASSSDADEQFF.

The sample holds many counts of this clonotype. The chain employs TRBV5-1 and TRBJ1-4, with a tentative D call TRBD1 (5 bases). This CDR3 is built from 15 residues. The germline V gene encodes CDR1 SGHRS and CDR2 YFSETQ. V lost 0 bases and J lost 6, with 12 bases in between. In DNA, the CDR3 is TGCGCCAGCAGCTTGGGGACACTTATAGATGAAAAACTGTTTTTT. Protein: CASSLGTLIDEKLFF.

This clonotype was counted at least ten times. The gene calls are TRBV4-3 and TRBJ2-7; 8 bases agree with TRBD2. The germline V gene encodes CDR1 LGHNA and CDR2 YSLEER. V shed 4 bases and J 5 bases; nucleotides not matched to a gene: 10. The CDR3 loop spans 15 amino acids. The CDR3 region has the DNA TGCGCCAGCAGCCCCGGATTAGCGGGAAGGAACGAGCAGTACTTC. It encodes CASSPGLAGRNEQYF.

This clonotype was seen ten or more times. J is TRBJ1-1 and V is TRBV5-1; TRBD1 agrees at 8 bases. The germline gives CDR1 SGHRS, CDR2 YFSETQ. V was clipped by 2 bases and J by 7 bases; unmatched bases: 4. The CDR3 spans 13 residues. This CDR3 is CASSFGQGDEAFF. The CDR3 DNA follows: TGCGCCAGCAGCTTCGGACAGGGAGATGAAGCTTTCTTT.

This chain connects TRBV20-1 to TRBJ2-3; 8 positions agree with TRBD1. Germline CDR1 DFQATT, CDR2 SNEGSKA (reference sequence). The CDR3 loop spans 14 amino acids. Trimming took 4 bases from V and 2 from J; bases not matched to a gene: 5. CDR3: CSAKTGADTDTQYF. The CDR3 coding sequence is TGCAGTGCTAAGACAGGGGCTGACACAGATACGCAGTATTTT.

This clonotype was counted ten times or more. The chain has TRBV6-1 and TRBJ2-2, with D uncertain. The CDR3 is 14 residues long. CDR1 is MNHNS, CDR2 SASEGT, per germline. V was clipped by 3 bases and J by 7 bases, with 12 bases between them. The CDR3 DNA reads as TGTGCCAGCAGTGAGTCGGTCTACGACGGGGAGCTGTTTTTT. It yields the protein CASSESVYDGELFF.

This clonotype appeared many times. V usage is TRBV3-1 and J usage is TRBJ1-2; D remains unclear. The germline V gene encodes CDR1 LGHDT and CDR2 YNNKEL (reference sequence). CDR3 length: 12 residues. The germline V and J ends were trimmed by 2 bases and 2 bases, with 3 bases remaining between them. The CDR3, as DNA: TGTGCCAGCAGCCAAACAAACTATGGCTACACCTTC. This gives the protein CASSQTNYGYTF.

This clonotype was observed many times. The rearrangement joins TRBV5-1 to TRBJ2-1; weak D call: TRBD1 (5 bases). This CDR3 comprises 15 residues. Germline CDR1 and CDR2: SGHRS and YFSETQ. Trimming removed 0 bases at V and 3 bases at J, with 10 bases between. The CDR3: CASSLEQGNYNEQFF. CDR3 nucleotide sequence: TGCGCCAGCAGCTTGGAGCAGGGAAACTACAATGAGCAGTTCTTC.

This clonotype was counted at least ten times. The chain carries TRBV7-9 and TRBJ2-3; no reliable D call. CDR3 length equals 15 residues. V lost 1 base and J 4 bases, leaving 12 bases between the germline ends. In germline, CDR1 is SEHNR, CDR2 FQNEAQ (reference sequence). The CDR3 sequence: CASSLDPAVADTQYF. As DNA, the CDR3 is TGTGCCAGCAGCTTAGATCCGGCAGTCGCAGATACGCAGTATTTT.

This clonotype has ten or more counts. This chain connects TRBV7-9 to TRBJ2-7, with D uncertain. This CDR3 spans 11 amino acids. Trimming took 2 bases from V and 3 from J, leaving 2 bases between them. Germline assignment: CDR1 SEHNR and CDR2 FQNEAQ (reference sequence). CDR3 in amino acids: CASSLFYEQYF. CDR3 DNA sequence: TGTGCCAGCAGCTTATTCTACGAGCAGTACTTC.

This clonotype occurred many times. This chain joins TRBV12-3 or TRBV12-4 and TRBJ1-2; 7 bases map to TRBD1. The CDR3 loop spans 13 amino acids. The trim removed 6 bases at V and 6 bases at J, leaving 7 bases unmatched. The CDR3 nucleotides read TGTGCCAGCAGCCAACAGGGGCGGAATGGCTACACCTTC. Encoded protein: CASSQQGRNGYTF.

This clonotype came up a few times. V gene TRBV5-1 combines with J gene TRBJ1-2, with TRBD1 matching 8 bases. The germline V gene has CDR1 SGHRS and CDR2 YFSETQ. The CDR3 runs to 12 residues. The ends lost 5 bases at V and 6 bases at J; junction bases unmatched: 3. The CDR3 region is CASRAGGDGYTF. Here the CDR3 DNA reads TGCGCCAGCAGGGCAGGGGGCGATGGCTACACCTTC.

This clonotype showed up just a few times. This rearrangement joins TRBV11-2 to TRBJ1-6; tentative D call: TRBD1 (5 bases). The germline V and J ends were trimmed by 6 bases and 14 bases, with 17 bases remaining between them. From germline, CDR1 is SGHAT and CDR2 FQNNGV. The CDR3 spans 13 residues. The DNA for the CDR3 is TGTGCCAGCAGGACAACGGACAATTGGGCCCTCCACTTT. Translation gives CASRTTDNWALHF.

This clonotype was seen many times. The rearrangement links TRBV29-1 to TRBJ1-2; 7 bases align to TRBD1. V gave up 6 bases and J gave up 8 bases; unmatched junction bases: 9. The CDR3 runs 12 residues. Germline V gene sequence: CDR1 SQVTM, CDR2 ANQGSEA. This chain's CDR3 is CSVQGGVAGYTF. The DNA for the CDR3 is TGCAGCGTCCAGGGGGGGGTTGCGGGCTACACCTTC.

Many counts were recorded for this clonotype. The V gene is TRBV2, the J gene TRBJ2-1; TRBD2 aligns across 9 bases. Trimming at V came to 4 bases and at J to 6 bases, leaving 4 bases not matched to a gene. This CDR3 is 14 amino acids long. The V gene's germline CDR1 is SNHLY and CDR2 FYNNEI. The CDR3 loop is CASSAGTSFNEQFF. The DNA of the CDR3 is TGTGCCAGCAGTGCCGGGACTAGCTTCAATGAGCAGTTCTTC. Drawing the rest from reference TRBV2 and TRBJ2-1, the complete variable domain is EPEVTQTPSHQVTQMGQEVILRCVPISNHLYFYWYRQILGQKVEFLVSFYNNEISEKSEIFDDQFSVERPDGSNFTLKIRSTKLEDSAMYFCASSAGTSFNEQFFGPGTRLTVL.